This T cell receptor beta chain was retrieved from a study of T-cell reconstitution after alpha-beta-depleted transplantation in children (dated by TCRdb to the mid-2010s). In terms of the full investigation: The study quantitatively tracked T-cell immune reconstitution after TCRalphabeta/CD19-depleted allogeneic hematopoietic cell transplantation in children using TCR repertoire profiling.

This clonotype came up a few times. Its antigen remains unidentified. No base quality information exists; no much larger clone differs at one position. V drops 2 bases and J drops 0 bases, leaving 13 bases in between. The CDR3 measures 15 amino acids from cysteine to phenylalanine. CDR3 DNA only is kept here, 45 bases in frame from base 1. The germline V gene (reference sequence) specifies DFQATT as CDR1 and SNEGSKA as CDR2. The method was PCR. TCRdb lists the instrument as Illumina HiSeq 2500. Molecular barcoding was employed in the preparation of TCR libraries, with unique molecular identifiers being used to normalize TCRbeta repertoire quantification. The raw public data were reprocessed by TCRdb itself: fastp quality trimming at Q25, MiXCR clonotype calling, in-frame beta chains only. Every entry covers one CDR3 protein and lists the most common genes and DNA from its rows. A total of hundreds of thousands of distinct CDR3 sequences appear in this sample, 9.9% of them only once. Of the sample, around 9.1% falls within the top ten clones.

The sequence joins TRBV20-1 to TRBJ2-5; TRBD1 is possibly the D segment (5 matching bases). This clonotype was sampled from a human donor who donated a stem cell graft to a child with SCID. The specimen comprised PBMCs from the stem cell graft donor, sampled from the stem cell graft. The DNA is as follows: TGCAGTGCTAGATCCGCACAGGAGAACCAAGAGACCCAGTACTTC. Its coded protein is CSARSAQENQETQYF.